This T cell receptor beta chain was documented in a study of cytomegalovirus exposure and HLA in healthy donors. Findings of the study overall: Common viral pathogens seemed to be connected with several of the most significant clusters, according to a later analysis.

Remarks on this clone: The antigen is unknown.

13 Jbeta primers and 60 Vbeta primers were used for the PCR. The table came from immunoSEQ multiplex PCR; TCRdb's copy has only in-frame clones and leaves some out. The sample consists of under 85,000 clones, 65% to 80% of them appearing once. Germline V CDR1 and CDR2: SGDLS, YYNGEE. J was trimmed by 4 bases and V by 3 bases; bases with no gene match: 3. This CDR3 is 15 amino acids long. The sequenced sample consisted of PBMCs. The clonotype comes from a man between 40 and 49 years old in good health and CMV-seropositive. The chain uses TRBV9 and TRBJ2-7, with 14 bases fitting TRBD2. The DNA for the CDR3 is TGTGCCAGCAGCGGTGGGACTAGCGGGAGATACGAGCAGTACTTC. This translates into CASSGGTSGRYEQYF.